This T cell receptor (beta chain) was obtained from a study of cytomegalovirus exposure and HLA in healthy donors. General study points: Some V segments, including TRBV6-2 and TRBV6-3, were excluded as indistinguishable. Follow-up analysis found HLA locus-dependent TCR association rates, highest for DRB1 and lowest for HLA-C. Many donors carried some public TCRs, although rarity characterized most TCR sequences.

Comments on this clone: Antigen specificity is unknown.

This CDR3 spans 14 amino acids. V shed 2 bases and J shed 1 base, with 8 bases lying between them. CDR1 and CDR2 from the germline V gene are SGHRS and YFSETQ. Use of 60 Vbeta and 13 Jbeta primers characterized the PCR. TCRdb's table, derived via immunoSEQ multiplex PCR, lists solely in-frame clones and lacks some. Of 90,000 to 150,000 clones detected, around 70% appear once; the ten largest clones hold just over 8%. The sequenced sample was PBMCs. The receptor comes from a woman aged 40 to 50 in good health and CMV-seropositive. The chain carries TRBV5-1 and TRBJ2-3; TRBD1 is a possible D gene (5 bases). Written as DNA, the CDR3 is TGCGCCAGCAGCTTCCAGACAGGCACAGATACGCAGTATTTT. Translating it yields CASSFQTGTDTQYF.